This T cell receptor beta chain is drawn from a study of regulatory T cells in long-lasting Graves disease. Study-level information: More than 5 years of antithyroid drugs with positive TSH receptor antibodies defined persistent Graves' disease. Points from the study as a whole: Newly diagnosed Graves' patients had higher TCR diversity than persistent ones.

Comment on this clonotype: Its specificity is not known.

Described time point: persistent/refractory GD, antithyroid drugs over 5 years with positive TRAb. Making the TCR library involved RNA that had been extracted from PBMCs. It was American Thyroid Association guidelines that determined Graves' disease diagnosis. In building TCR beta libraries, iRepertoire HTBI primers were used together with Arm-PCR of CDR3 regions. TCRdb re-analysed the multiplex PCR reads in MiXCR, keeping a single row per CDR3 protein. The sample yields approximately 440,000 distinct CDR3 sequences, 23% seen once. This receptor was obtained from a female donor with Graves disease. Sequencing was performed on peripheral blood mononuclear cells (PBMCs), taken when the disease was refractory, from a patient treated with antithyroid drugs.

The CDR3: CASSRSWITYNEQFF. CDR3 in DNA: TGTGCCAGCAGCCGCTCCTGGATAACCTACAATGAGCAGTTCTTC. The V and J genes are TRBV5-4 and TRBJ2-1; D call uncertain. V was trimmed by 4 bases and J by 2 bases, leaving 13 bases between them. Looked up from germline, CDR1 is SGHNT and CDR2 is YYREEE (reference sequence). This CDR3 has 15 residues.